This T cell receptor (beta chain) was captured in a study of cytomegalovirus exposure and HLA in healthy donors. Notes on the study in general: Researchers catalogued 150 or so TCR beta chains as cytomegalovirus-associated. The tendency of first-cohort TCR clusters to co-occur in the 120 or so validation repertoires was the finding of a later analysis.

Notes on this clone: Its specificity is not known.

The V end was cut by 5 bases, the J end by 7 bases, with 8 bases between. Germline values: CDR1 SEHNR, CDR2 FQNEAQ (reference sequence). The CDR3 length is 12 residues. Profiled with immunoSEQ multiplex PCR; TCRdb holds only in-frame clones, not every one. Counted here are fewer than 200,000 clones, around 85% occurring once; the ten biggest clones make up about a sixth. This receptor was identified in a man younger than 30 in good health and CMV-seropositive. This chain joins TRBV7-9 and TRBJ1-4; D possibly corresponds to TRBD1 (5 bases). Material: PBMCs. The CDR3 coding sequence is TGTGCCAGCAGCCCAAGGGGTGAAAAACTGTTTTTT. It specifies CASSPRGEKLFF.